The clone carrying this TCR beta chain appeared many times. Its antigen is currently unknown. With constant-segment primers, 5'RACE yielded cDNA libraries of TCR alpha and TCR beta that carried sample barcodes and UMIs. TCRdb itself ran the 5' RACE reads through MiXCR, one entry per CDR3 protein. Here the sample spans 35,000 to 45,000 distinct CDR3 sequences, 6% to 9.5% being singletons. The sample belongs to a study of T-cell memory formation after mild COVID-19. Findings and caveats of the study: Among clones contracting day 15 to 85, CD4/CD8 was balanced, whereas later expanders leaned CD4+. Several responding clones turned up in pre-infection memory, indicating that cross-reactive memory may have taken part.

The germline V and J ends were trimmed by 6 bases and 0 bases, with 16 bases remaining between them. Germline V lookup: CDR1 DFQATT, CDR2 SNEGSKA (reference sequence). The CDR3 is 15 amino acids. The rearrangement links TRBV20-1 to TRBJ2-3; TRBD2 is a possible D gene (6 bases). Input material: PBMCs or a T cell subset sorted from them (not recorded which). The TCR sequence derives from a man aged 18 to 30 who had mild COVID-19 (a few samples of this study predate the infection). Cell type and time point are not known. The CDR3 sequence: CSASQRVSSTDTQYF. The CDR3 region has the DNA TGCAGTGCAAGCCAGCGGGTGTCTAGCACAGATACGCAGTATTTT.